This record concerns one T cell receptor beta chain sequence. Its antigen is undetermined. This entry is derived from a study of T cell repertoires in cytomegalovirus infection. Study in general: TCR beta signatures that were public indicated CMV infection and matching HLA type. Notes on the study in general: There were carriers of CMV plus the relevant HLA, and cumulative public TCR beta family frequency identified them. HLA-C-restricted TCR beta clonotypes specific for CMV led the ex vivo response.

TCRdb reanalysed the reads using MiXCR and keeps one entry per CDR3 protein. The sample comprises around 740,000 distinct CDR3 sequences, 35% to 40% of which are singletons, and roughly 2.9% rests with the top ten. The sequence came from a human donor in good health (CMV status not recorded). Some clones in this sample may be carry-over from other donors' samples. What was sequenced was PBMCs.

The chain's CDR3 is CASSLSGGEYEQYF. The DNA of the CDR3 is TGTGCCAGCAGTCTATCAGGGGGAGAATACGAGCAGTACTTC. The chain employs TRBV28 and TRBJ2-7, with 7 bases aligning to TRBD1. The V segment lost 5 bases and the J segment 4 bases; nucleotides outside the gene matches: 8. This CDR3 contains 14 residues. Looked up from germline, CDR1 is MDHEN and CDR2 is SYDVKM.